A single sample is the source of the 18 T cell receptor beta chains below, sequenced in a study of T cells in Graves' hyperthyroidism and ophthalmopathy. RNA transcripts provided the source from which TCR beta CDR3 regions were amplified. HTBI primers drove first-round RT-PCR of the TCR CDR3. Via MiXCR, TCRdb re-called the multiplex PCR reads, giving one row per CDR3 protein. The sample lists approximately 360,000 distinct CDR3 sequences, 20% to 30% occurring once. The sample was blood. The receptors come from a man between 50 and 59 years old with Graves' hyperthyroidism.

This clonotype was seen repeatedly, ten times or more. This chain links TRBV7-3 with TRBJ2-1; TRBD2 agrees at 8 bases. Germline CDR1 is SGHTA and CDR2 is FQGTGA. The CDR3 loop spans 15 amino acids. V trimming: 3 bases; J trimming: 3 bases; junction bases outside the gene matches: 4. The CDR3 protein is CASSFGAGGYNEQFF. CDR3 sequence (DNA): TGTGCCAGCAGCTTTGGTGCGGGAGGCTACAATGAGCAGTTCTTC.

The CDR3 nucleotides read TGTGCCAGCAGCCCCGAGGATCTCTCTGGAAACACCATATATTTT. Its protein is CASSPEDLSGNTIYF. The rearrangement uses TRBV9 and TRBJ1-3; D not resolved. The germline V gene encodes CDR1 SGDLS and CDR2 YYNGEE. This CDR3 has 15 amino acids. V dropped 4 bases and J dropped 0 bases, with 11 bases sitting between them.

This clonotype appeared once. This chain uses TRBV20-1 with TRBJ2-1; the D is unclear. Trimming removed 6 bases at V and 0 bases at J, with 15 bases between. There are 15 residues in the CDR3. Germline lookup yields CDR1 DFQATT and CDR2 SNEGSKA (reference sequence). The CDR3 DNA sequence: TGCAGTGCCTCCACGCTCGACGGCTCCTACAATGAGCAGTTCTTC. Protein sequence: CSASTLDGSYNEQFF.

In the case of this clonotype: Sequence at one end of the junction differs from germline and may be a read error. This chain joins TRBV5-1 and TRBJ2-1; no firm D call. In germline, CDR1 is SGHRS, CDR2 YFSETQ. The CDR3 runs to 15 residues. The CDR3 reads CASSLEYGSYNEQFF. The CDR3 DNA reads TGTGCCAGCAGCTTGGAGTACGGCTCCTACAATGAGCAGTTCTTC.

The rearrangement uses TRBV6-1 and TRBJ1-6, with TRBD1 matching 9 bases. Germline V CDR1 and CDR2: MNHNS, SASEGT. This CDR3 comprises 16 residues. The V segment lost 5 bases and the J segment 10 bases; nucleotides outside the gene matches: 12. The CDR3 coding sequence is TGTGCCAGCAGTACCTTGACAGGGGGATCAGCCTCACCCCTCCACTTT. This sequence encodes CASSTLTGGSASPLHF.

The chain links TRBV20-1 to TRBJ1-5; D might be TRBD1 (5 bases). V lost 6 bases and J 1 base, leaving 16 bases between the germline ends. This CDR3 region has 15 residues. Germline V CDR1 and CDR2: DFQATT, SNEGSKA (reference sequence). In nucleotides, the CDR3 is TGCAGTGCAGCCTTGGGGGTAGGAAGCAATCAGCCCCAGCATTTT. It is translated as CSAALGVGSNQPQHF.

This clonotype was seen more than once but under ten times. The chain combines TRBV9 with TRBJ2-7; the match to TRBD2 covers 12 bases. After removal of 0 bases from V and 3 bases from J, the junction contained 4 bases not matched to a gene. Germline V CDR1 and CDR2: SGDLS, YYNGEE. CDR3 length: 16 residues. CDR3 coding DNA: TGTGCCAGCAGCGTAGGGGCTAGCGGGAGGGACTACGAGCAGTACTTC. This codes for CASSVGASGRDYEQYF.

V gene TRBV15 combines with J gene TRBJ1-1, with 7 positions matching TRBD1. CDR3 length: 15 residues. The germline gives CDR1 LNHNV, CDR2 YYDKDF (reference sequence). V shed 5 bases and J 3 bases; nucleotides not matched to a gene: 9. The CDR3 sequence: CATSRGRGQHTEAFF. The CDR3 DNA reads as TGTGCCACCAGCCGGGGCCGGGGACAGCACACTGAAGCTTTCTTT.

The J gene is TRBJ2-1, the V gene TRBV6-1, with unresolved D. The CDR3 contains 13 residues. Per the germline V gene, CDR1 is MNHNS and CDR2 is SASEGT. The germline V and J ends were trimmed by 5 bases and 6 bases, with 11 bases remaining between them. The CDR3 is CASSYMVVNEQFF. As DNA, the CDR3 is TGTGCCAGCAGTTATATGGTAGTCAATGAGCAGTTCTTC.

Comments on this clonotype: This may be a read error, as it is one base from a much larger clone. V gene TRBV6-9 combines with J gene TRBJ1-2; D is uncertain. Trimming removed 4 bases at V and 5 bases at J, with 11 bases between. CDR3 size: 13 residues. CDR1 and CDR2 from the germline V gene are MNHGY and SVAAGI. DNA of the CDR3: TGTGCCAGCAGTTCGGACGGAGAATATGGCTACACCTTC. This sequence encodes CASSSDGEYGYTF.

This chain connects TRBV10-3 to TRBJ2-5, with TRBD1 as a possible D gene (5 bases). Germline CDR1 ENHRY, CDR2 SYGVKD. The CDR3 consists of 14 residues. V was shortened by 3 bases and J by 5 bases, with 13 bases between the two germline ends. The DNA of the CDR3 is TGTGCCATCAGTGAAGGTGGGGCGGTGGAGACCCAGTACTTC. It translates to CAISEGGAVETQYF.

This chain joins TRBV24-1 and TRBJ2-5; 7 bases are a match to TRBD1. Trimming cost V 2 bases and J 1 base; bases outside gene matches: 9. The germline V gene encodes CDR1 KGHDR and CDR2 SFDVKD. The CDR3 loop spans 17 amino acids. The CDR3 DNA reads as TGTGCCACCAGTGATTCTCGACAGGGACCTAGCCAAGAGACCCAGTACTTC. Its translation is CATSDSRQGPSQETQYF.

The CDR3 here is CASSSRTSGNTIYF. The CDR3 DNA reads TGTGCCAGCAGTTCGAGGACCTCTGGAAACACCATATATTTT. The J gene is TRBJ1-3, the V gene TRBV6-9, with D uncertain. Between the trimmed V and J ends, which lost 4 bases and 0 bases, there was a span of 7 bases. The germline V gene encodes CDR1 MNHGY and CDR2 SVAAGI. CDR3 length: 14 amino acids.

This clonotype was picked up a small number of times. For the CDR3, the DNA is TGCAGTGCCGGAGACAGGTACACTGAAGCTTTCTTT. Residues: CSAGDRYTEAFF. The genes are TRBV20-1 and TRBJ1-1, with a tentative D call TRBD1 (6 bases). The germline V and J ends were trimmed by 6 bases and 3 bases, with 11 bases remaining between them. This CDR3 has 12 residues. Germline V lookup: CDR1 DFQATT, CDR2 SNEGSKA (reference sequence).

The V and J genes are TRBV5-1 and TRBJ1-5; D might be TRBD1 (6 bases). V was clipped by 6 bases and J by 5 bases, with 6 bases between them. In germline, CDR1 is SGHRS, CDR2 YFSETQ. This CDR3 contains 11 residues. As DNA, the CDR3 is TGCGCCAGCAACAGGGATCAGCCCCAGCATTTT. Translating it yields CASNRDQPQHF.

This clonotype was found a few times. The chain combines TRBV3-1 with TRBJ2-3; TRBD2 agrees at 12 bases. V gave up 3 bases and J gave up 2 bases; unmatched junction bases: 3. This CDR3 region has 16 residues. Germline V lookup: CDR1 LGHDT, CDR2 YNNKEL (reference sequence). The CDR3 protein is CASSHGTSGYTDTQYF. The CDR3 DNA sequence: TGTGCCAGCAGCCACGGGACTAGCGGGTACACAGATACGCAGTATTTT.

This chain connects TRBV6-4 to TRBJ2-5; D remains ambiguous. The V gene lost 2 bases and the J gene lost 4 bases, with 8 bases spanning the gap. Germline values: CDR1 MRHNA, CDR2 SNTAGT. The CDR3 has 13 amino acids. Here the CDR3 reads CASSDTPGETQYF. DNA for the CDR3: TGTGCCAGCAGTGACACCCCGGGAGAGACCCAGTACTTC.

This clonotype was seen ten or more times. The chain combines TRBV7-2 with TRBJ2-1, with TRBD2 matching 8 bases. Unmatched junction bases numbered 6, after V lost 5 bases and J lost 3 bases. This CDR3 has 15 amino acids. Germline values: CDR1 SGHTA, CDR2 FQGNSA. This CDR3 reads CASSRSSGSYNEQFF. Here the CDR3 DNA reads TGTGCCAGCAGCCGTTCAAGCGGGAGCTACAATGAGCAGTTCTTC.